This T cell receptor beta chain was documented in a study of T-cell memory formation after mild COVID-19. Study-level points and caveats: CD4+ contracting clones were found mainly in CM and EM, and CD8+ ones in EMRA.

TCRdb reprocessed the 5' RACE reads via MiXCR and lists one record per CDR3 protein. The data show fewer than 550,000 distinct CDR3 sequences, with roughly 20% seen just once and around 8.4% held by the top ten. This clonotype was found a few times. What it recognizes is unknown. V was pared by 0 bases and J by 6 bases, with 11 bases between. This CDR3 has 14 amino acids. Germline CDR1 is MNHNS and CDR2 is SASEGT. The sequenced sample was PBMCs or a T cell subset sorted from them (not recorded which). The source is an adult woman who had mild COVID-19 (a few samples of this study predate the infection). Cell type and time point are not known. The V and J genes are TRBV6-1 and TRBJ1-2; a possible D gene is TRBD1 (5 bases). For the CDR3, the DNA is TGTGCCAGCAGTGAAGCGGCAGGGAGGGATGGCTACACCTTC. It is translated as CASSEAAGRDGYTF.